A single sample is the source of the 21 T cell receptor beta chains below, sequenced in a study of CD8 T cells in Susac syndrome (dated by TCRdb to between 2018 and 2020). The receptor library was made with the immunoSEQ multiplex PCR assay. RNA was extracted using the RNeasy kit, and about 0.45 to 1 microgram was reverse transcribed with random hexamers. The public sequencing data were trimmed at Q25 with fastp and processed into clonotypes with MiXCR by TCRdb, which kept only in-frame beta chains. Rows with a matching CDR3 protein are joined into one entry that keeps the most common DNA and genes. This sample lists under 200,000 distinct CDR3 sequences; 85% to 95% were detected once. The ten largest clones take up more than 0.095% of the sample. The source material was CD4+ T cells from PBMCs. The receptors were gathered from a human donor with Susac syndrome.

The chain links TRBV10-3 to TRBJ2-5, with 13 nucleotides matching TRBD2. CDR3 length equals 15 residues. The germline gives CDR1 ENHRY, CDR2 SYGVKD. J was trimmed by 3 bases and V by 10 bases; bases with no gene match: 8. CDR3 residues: CATTRGLAGEETQYF. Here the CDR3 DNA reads TGTGCCACCACCCGTGGACTAGCGGGGGAAGAGACCCAGTACTTC.

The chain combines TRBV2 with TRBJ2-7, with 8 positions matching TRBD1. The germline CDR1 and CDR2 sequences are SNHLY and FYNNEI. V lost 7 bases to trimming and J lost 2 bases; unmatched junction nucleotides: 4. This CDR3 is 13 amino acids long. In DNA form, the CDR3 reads TGTGCCAGCACGGGACAGGCGGCCTACGAGCAGTACTTC. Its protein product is CASTGQAAYEQYF. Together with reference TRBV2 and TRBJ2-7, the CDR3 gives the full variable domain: EPEVTQTPSHQVTQMGQEVILRCVPISNHLYFYWYRQILGQKVEFLVSFYNNEISEKSEIFDDQFSVERPDGSNFTLKIRSTKLEDSAMYFCASTGQAAYEQYFGPGTRLTVT.

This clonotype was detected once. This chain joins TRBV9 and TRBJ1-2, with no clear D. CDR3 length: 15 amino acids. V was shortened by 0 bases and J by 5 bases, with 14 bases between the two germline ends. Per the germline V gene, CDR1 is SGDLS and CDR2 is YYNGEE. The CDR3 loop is CASSVALGKGYGYTF. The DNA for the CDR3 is TGTGCCAGCAGCGTAGCATTGGGCAAGGGTTATGGCTACACCTTC.

CDR3: CASSRFSGEQFF. CDR3 bases: TGTGCCAGCAGCCGGTTTTCGGGTGAGCAGTTCTTC. This chain connects TRBV6-5 to TRBJ2-1; D not resolved. Trimming pared 6 bases from V and 9 bases from J, leaving 12 bases between. The V gene's germline CDR1 is MNHEY and CDR2 SVGAGI. The length of the CDR3 is 12 residues.

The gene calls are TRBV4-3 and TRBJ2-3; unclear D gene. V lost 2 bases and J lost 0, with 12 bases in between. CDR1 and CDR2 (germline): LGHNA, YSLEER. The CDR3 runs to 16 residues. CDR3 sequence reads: CASSQRPGPSTDTQYF. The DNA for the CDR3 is TGCGCCAGCAGCCAACGGCCCGGGCCTAGCACAGATACGCAGTATTTT.

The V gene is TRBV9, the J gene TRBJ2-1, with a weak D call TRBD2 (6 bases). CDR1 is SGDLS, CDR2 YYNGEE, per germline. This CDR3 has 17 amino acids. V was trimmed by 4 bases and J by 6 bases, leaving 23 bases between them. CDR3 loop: CASSRSYNWGVSNEQFF. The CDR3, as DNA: TGTGCCAGCAGCCGCTCCTATAACTGGGGGGTCTCCAATGAGCAGTTCTTC.

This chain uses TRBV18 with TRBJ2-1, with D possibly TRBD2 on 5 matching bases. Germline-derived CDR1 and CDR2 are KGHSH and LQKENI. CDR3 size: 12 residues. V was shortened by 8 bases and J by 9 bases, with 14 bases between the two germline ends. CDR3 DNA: TGTGCCAGCACAACCTGGGAGTCTGAGCAGTTCTTC. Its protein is CASTTWESEQFF.

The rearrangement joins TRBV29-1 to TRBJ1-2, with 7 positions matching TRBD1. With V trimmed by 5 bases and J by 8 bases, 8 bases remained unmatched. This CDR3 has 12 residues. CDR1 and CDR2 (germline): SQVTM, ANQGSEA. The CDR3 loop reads CSVIQGMRGYTF. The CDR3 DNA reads TGCAGCGTTATACAGGGGATGAGGGGCTACACCTTC.

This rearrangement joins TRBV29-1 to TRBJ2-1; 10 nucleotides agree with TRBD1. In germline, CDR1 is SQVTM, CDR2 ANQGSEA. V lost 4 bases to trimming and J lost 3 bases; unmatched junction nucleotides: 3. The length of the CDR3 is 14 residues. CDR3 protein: CSVAGTGDYNEQFF. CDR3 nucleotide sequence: TGCAGCGTTGCCGGGACAGGGGACTACAATGAGCAGTTCTTC.

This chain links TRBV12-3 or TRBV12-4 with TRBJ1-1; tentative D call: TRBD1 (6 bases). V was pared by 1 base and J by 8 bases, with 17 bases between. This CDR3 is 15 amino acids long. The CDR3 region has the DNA TGTGCCAGCAGTTTAGTTTCAGGGGTAAAAACAGAAGCTTTCTTT. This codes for CASSLVSGVKTEAFF.

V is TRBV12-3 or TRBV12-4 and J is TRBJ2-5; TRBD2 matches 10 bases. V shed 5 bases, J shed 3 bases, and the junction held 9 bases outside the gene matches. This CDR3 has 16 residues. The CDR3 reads CASSQSLAGVEETQYF. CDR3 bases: TGTGCCAGCAGTCAATCCCTAGCGGGGGTGGAAGAGACCCAGTACTTC.

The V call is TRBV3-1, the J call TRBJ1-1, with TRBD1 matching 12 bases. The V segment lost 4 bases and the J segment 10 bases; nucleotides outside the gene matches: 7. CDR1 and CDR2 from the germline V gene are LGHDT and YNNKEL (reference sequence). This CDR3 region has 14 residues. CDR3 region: CASSPGTGGRGAFF. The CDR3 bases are TGTGCCAGCAGCCCAGGGACAGGGGGCCGGGGAGCTTTCTTT.

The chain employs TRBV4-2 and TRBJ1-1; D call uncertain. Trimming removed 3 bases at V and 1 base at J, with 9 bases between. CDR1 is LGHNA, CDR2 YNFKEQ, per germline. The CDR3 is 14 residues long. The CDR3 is CASSQRVRNTEAFF. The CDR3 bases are TGTGCCAGCAGCCAGAGGGTTCGGAACACTGAAGCTTTCTTT.

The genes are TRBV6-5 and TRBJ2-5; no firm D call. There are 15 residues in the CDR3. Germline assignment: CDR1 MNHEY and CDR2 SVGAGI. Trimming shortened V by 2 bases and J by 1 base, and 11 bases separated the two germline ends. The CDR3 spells CASSYHPSVQETQYF. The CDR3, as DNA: TGTGCCAGCAGTTACCACCCCTCGGTCCAAGAGACCCAGTACTTC.

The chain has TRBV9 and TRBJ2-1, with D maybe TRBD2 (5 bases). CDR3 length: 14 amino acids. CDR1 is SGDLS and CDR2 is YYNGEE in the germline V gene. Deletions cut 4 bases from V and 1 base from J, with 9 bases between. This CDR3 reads CASSLGGSYNEQFF. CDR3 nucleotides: TGTGCCAGCAGCTTGGGCGGGTCCTACAATGAGCAGTTCTTC.

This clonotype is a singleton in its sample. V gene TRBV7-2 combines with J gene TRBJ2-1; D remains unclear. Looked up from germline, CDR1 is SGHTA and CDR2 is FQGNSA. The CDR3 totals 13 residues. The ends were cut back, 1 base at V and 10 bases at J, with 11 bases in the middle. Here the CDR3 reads CASSLDLSKEQFF. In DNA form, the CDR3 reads TGTGCCAGCAGCTTAGATCTTTCGAAGGAGCAGTTCTTC.

The CDR3, as DNA: TGTGCCATCAGCGCAACAGGGAACTATAACTATGGCTACACCTTC. It codes for CAISATGNYNYGYTF. The chain couples TRBV10-3 to TRBJ1-2; tentative D call: TRBD1 (6 bases). The CDR3 covers 15 residues. The germline V gene has CDR1 ENHRY and CDR2 SYGVKD. V lost 6 bases, J lost 1 base, and 15 bases lay in between.

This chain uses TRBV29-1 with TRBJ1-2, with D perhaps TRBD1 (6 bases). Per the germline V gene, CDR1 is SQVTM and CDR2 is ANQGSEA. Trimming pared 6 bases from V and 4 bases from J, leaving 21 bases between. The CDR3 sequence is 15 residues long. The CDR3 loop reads CSVTRGAGATYGYTF. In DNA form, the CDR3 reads TGCAGCGTGACCCGCGGGGCAGGGGCAACCTATGGCTACACCTTC. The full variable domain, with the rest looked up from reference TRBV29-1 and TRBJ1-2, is SAVISQKPSRDICQRGTSLTIQCQVDSQVTMMFWYRQQPGQSLTLIATANQGSEATYESGFVIDKFPISRPNLTFSTLTVSNMSPEDSSIYLCSVTRGAGATYGYTFGSGTRLTVV.

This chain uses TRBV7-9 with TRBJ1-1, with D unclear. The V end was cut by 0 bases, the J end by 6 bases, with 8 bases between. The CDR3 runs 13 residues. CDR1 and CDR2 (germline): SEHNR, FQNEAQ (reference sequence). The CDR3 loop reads CASSLAGFSEAFF. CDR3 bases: TGTGCCAGCAGCTTAGCGGGGTTCTCTGAAGCTTTCTTT.

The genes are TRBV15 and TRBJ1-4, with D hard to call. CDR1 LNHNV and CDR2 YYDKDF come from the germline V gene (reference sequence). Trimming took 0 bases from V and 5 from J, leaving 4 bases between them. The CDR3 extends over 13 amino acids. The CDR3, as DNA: TGTGCCACCAGCAGAGATCGGAATGAAAAACTGTTTTTT. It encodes CATSRDRNEKLFF.

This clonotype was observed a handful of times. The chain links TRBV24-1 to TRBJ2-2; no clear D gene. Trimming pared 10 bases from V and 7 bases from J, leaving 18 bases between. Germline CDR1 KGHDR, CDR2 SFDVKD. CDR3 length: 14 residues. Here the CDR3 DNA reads TGTGCCACTAGTACGTCCTTCTCTGACGGGGAGCTGTTTTTT. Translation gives CATSTSFSDGELFF.